The rows below give T cell receptor beta chains drawn from one sample of a study of early T cells in non-severe SARS-CoV-2 infection. A single record per CDR3 protein comes from TCRdb applying MiXCR to the 5' RACE reads. The table shows around 76,000 distinct CDR3 sequences, with less than 15% occurring only once. What was sequenced was whole blood. These receptors all stem from an adult who was a healthcare worker with PCR-confirmed SARS-CoV-2 infection or an uninfected control (not recorded which). Each CDR3 is given with its conserved first and last residue. A D gene is named only where the DNA matches it firmly. Some rows mark clone size as missing; the rest say once, few, many or name a class of expanded clone.

j_call v_call clone_size d_call cdr3_aa cdr3_nt
TRBJ2-3 TRBV28 few - CASSSHRDLEDTQYF TGTGCCAGCAGTTCCCACCGGGACTTGGAAGATACGCAGTATTTT
TRBJ1-1 TRBV19 - - CASAFFMNTEAFF TGTGCCAGTGCCTTCTTCATGAACACTGAAGCTTTCTTT
TRBJ2-4 TRBV7-2 - - CASSFEGTLDF TGTGCCAGCAGCTTTGAGGGGACCCTGGACTTC
TRBJ2-1 TRBV29-1 few TRBD2 CSVEGLAGQEQFF TGCAGCGTTGAGGGACTAGCGGGACAGGAGCAGTTCTTC
TRBJ2-1 TRBV19 few - CASSAQSGNEQFF TGTGCCAGTAGTGCGCAATCGGGCAATGAGCAGTTCTTC
TRBJ2-3 TRBV30 many - CAWSVYAGLTDTQYF TGTGCCTGGAGTGTATACGCAGGGCTCACAGATACGCAGTATTTT
TRBJ2-1 TRBV28 - - CASRAFIGEQFF TGTGCCAGCCGGGCCTTCATAGGTGAGCAGTTCTTC
TRBJ2-2 TRBV7-9 - - CASNFIRNTGELFF TGTGCCAGCAACTTTATCCGGAACACCGGGGAGCTGTTTTTT
TRBJ2-4 TRBV12-2 few - CASRLARTDLRAKNIQYF TGTGCAAGTCGCTTAGCCCGAACCGACCTCAGGGCCAAAAACATTCAGTACTTC
TRBJ2-3 TRBV19 - - CASSISTLGGDTQYF TGTGCCAGTAGTATTAGTACTTTAGGAGGAGATACGCAGTATTTT
TRBJ2-3 TRBV20-1 - TRBD2 CSAVSGMESDTQYF TGCAGTGCTGTTAGCGGGATGGAATCAGATACGCAGTATTTT
TRBJ2-7 TRBV6-6 - - CASRSGANYEQYF TGTGCCAGCCGGTCAGGGGCCAACTACGAGCAGTACTTC
TRBJ2-6 TRBV11-2 many - CASSGEGSGANVLTF TGTGCCAGCAGCGGAGAGGGCTCTGGGGCCAACGTCCTGACTTTC
TRBJ2-7 TRBV7-9 few - CASSLVPYEQYF TGTGCCAGCAGCTTAGTACCCTACGAGCAGTACTTC
TRBJ2-4 TRBV6-5 many - CASSRWSEGNIQYF TGTGCCAGCAGTAGGTGGTCAGAAGGAAACATTCAGTACTTC
TRBJ2-3 TRBV7-8 - TRBD2 CASSLAVTSGSLGTDTQYF TGTGCCAGCAGCTTAGCGGTTACTAGCGGGAGTCTCGGCACAGATACGCAGTATTTT
TRBJ2-1 TRBV20-1 - TRBD2 CSATGTSGSSGLGEQFF TGCAGTGCTACCGGGACTAGCGGGAGTAGCGGGTTAGGTGAGCAGTTCTTC
TRBJ2-1 TRBV29-1 many - CSVVGERNEQFF TGCAGCGTTGTAGGCGAGCGCAATGAGCAGTTCTTC
TRBJ1-5 TRBV30 few - CAWKGGDSNQPQHF TGTGCCTGGAAAGGAGGGGATAGCAATCAGCCCCAGCATTTT
TRBJ2-3 TRBV6-4 - TRBD2 CASSDAGAGTDTQYF TGTGCCAGCAGTGATGCGGGAGCGGGCACAGATACGCAGTATTTT
TRBJ1-2 TRBV6-5 many TRBD1 CASSPTGNYGYTF TGTGCCAGCAGTCCGACAGGGAACTATGGCTACACCTTC
TRBJ2-2 TRBV12-3/TRBV12-4 few TRBD1 CASRSLGQGKPGELFF TGTGCCAGCAGATCCCTCGGACAGGGGAAGCCCGGGGAGCTGTTTTTT
TRBJ2-1 TRBV20-1 few TRBD2 CSARAQTGGGNEQFF TGCAGTGCTAGAGCTCAAACGGGAGGAGGGAATGAGCAGTTCTTC
TRBJ1-1 TRBV5-6 many - CASSLAGENMNTEAFF TGTGCCAGCAGCTTGGCCGGGGAGAACATGAACACTGAAGCTTTCTTT
TRBJ2-1 TRBV29-1 many TRBD2 CSASGTSGRAYNEQFF TGCAGCGCCTCCGGGACTAGCGGGAGGGCCTACAATGAGCAGTTCTTC